These 9 T cell receptor beta chains came from one sample sequenced in a study of OX40 agonist ivuxolimab in advanced cancers. The repertoire was sequenced with immunoSEQ multiplex PCR; TCRdb's copy has only in-frame clones and lacks some. The table has 90,000 to 130,000 clones, 91% seen once; the top ten hold roughly 0.61%. Sample: CD4+ or CD8+ T cells sorted from blood, taken in a trial of the OX40 agonist ivuxolimab. The receptors derive from an adult with an advanced solid tumor such as melanoma, head and neck, liver or kidney cancer.

The chain employs TRBV30 and TRBJ1-2; D is perhaps TRBD1 (5 bases). The germline V gene encodes CDR1 GTSNPN and CDR2 SVGIG (reference sequence). This CDR3 spans 12 amino acids. V was pared by 8 bases and J by 4 bases, with 14 bases between. This CDR3 reads CAREGVTYGYTF. In DNA form, the CDR3 reads TGTGCCCGGGAAGGGGTTACCTATGGCTACACCTTC.

The rearrangement joins TRBV6-1 to TRBJ1-4; a weak D match, TRBD1 (5 bases). V lost 8 bases and J lost 4, with 17 bases in between. Germline V gene lookup returns CDR1 MNHNS and CDR2 SASEGT. The CDR3 spans 15 residues. The CDR3, as DNA: TGTGCCAGCCCTATGAAGCGCAGGGTTAATGAAAAACTGTTTTTT. Its translation: CASPMKRRVNEKLFF.

In this sample, this clone turned up once. The chain uses TRBV11-2 and TRBJ2-6, with D perhaps matching TRBD2 (5 bases). The CDR3 extends over 16 amino acids. V was clipped by 0 bases and J by 1 base, with 7 bases between them. Germline CDR1 and CDR2: SGHAT and FQNNGV. In nucleotides, the CDR3 is TGTGCCAGCAGCTTAGAGGGCGGGTCTGGGGCCAACGTCCTGACTTTC. Its protein is CASSLEGGSGANVLTF.

In its sample, this clone was seen once. V is TRBV11-2 and J is TRBJ1-1; 7 bases map to TRBD1. This CDR3 has 13 amino acids. Germline loops: CDR1 SGHAT, CDR2 FQNNGV. With 1 base clipped from V and 7 bases from J, the junction kept 3 bases outside the gene matches. The CDR3 is CASSLVGQFEAFF. DNA for the CDR3: TGTGCCAGCAGCTTAGTGGGACAGTTTGAAGCTTTCTTT.

The chain combines TRBV6-6 with TRBJ2-1, with D hard to call. The length of the CDR3 is 13 residues. Trimming pared 2 bases from V and 2 bases from J, leaving 4 bases between. Germline V lookup: CDR1 MNHNY, CDR2 SVGAGI (reference sequence). CDR3: CASSYDTYNEQFF. The CDR3 coding sequence is TGTGCCAGCAGTTACGACACCTACAATGAGCAGTTCTTC.

The chain combines TRBV30 with TRBJ1-1; 7 bases are shared with TRBD1. This CDR3 is built from 15 residues. Germline CDR1 and CDR2: GTSNPN and SVGIG (reference sequence). V was clipped by 3 bases and J by 4 bases; unmatched bases: 11. The CDR3 DNA is TGTGCCTGGAGAGGGACCGGACAGGCCGGCACTGAAGCTTTCTTT. Its protein product is CAWRGTGQAGTEAFF.

Note on this clone: The same CDR3 can be traced to other DNA sequences in this sample. The DNA of the CDR3 is TGTGCCAGCAGCCCGGGACAGGGTCCTGGAAACACCATATATTTT. Amino acids: CASSPGQGPGNTIYF. V usage is TRBV11-3 and J usage is TRBJ1-3; 9 bases line up with TRBD1. CDR3 length: 15 amino acids. Losses at the gene ends were 5 bases for V and 2 bases for J; bases not matched to a gene: 4. CDR1 SGHNT and CDR2 YENEEA come from the germline V gene. The full variable domain, rest sourced from reference TRBV11-3 and TRBJ1-3, is EAGVVQSPRYKIIEKKQPVAFWCNPISGHNTLYWYLQNLGQGPELLIRYENEEAVDDSQLPKDRFSAERLKGVDSTLKIQPAELGDSAVYLCASSPGQGPGNTIYFGEGSWLTVV.

The chain carries TRBV6-1 and TRBJ2-3, with 14 bases fitting TRBD2. V lost 0 bases and J lost 0; bases outside the gene matches: 2. The germline gives CDR1 MNHNS, CDR2 SASEGT. The CDR3 runs to 18 residues. The CDR3 nucleotides are TGTGCCAGCAGTGAAGCGGGACTAGCGGGGGTTAGCACAGATACGCAGTATTTT. Amino acid sequence: CASSEAGLAGVSTDTQYF.

V is TRBV9 and J is TRBJ2-7; perhaps TRBD1 as D (6 bases). CDR1 and CDR2 from the germline V gene are SGDLS and YYNGEE. Trimming removed 2 bases at V and 6 bases at J, with 15 bases between. CDR3 length: 14 amino acids. The CDR3 protein is CASSVGPQGSEQYF. CDR3 nucleotide sequence: TGTGCCAGCAGCGTGGGGCCCCAGGGGAGCGAGCAGTACTTC.